This is a list of T cell receptor beta chains from one sample in a study of T cells in Graves' hyperthyroidism and ophthalmopathy. TCRdb reanalysed the multiplex PCR reads using MiXCR and keeps one entry per CDR3 protein. The sample consists of roughly 560,000 distinct CDR3 sequences, roughly 15% of them appearing once. The material sequenced was blood. The receptor set was obtained from a middle-aged woman with Graves' ophthalmopathy. Both conserved end residues are part of each CDR3. A D gene is named only where the DNA matches it firmly. A clone size is listed for some rows: how often the clone was seen (once, few, many), or a class if it is expanded.

>-|many|TRBV7-9|TRBJ1-5
CASSLESGQPQHF
TGTGCCAGCAGCTTAGAGAGTGGTCAGCCCCAGCATTTT
>-|-|TRBV27|TRBJ2-7
CATSRGSSYEQYF
TGTGCCACCTCCCGGGGTAGCTCCTACGAGCAGTACTTC
>TRBD1|few|TRBV6-1|TRBJ1-2
CASSPQGSDYYGYTF
TGTGCCAGCAGCCCACAGGGGTCCGACTACTATGGCTACACCTTC
>-|-|TRBV6-5|TRBJ2-5
CASSSFYSDDGTQYF
TGTGCCAGCAGTTCGTTTTACTCGGACGACGGGACCCAGTACTTC
>TRBD1|many|TRBV14|TRBJ2-7
CASSPGTGGPNKQYF
TGTGCCAGCAGCCCGGGGACAGGGGGCCCTAATAAGCAGTACTTC
>-|many|TRBV7-2|TRBJ2-7
CASSFSTKLTYEQYF
TGTGCCAGCAGCTTTTCCACAAAACTAACCTACGAGCAGTACTTC
>TRBD2|many|TRBV7-8|TRBJ2-2
CASSTWRSGTNTGELFF
TGTGCCAGCAGCACATGGCGTAGCGGGACGAACACCGGGGAGCTGTTTTTT
>-|-|TRBV12-3/TRBV12-4|TRBJ1-1
CASSEYGGTEAFF
TGTGCCAGCAGTGAATATGGGGGGACTGAAGCTTTCTTT
>-|many|TRBV25-1|TRBJ2-7
CASSETDRLPTYEQYF
TGTGCCAGCAGTGAAACCGACAGGCTCCCTACCTACGAGCAGTACTTC
>-|-|TRBV6-2/TRBV6-3|TRBJ2-1
CASSYTDLDEQFF
TGTGCCAGCAGTTACACGGACTTGGATGAGCAGTTCTTC
>TRBD2|many|TRBV6-5|TRBJ2-7
CASTVPHGRLAGPLGSYEQYF
TGTGCCAGCACCGTACCCCACGGTAGACTAGCGGGGCCCCTGGGGTCCTACGAGCAGTACTTC
>TRBD1|few|TRBV2|TRBJ2-7
CASSETGVYEQYF
TGTGCCAGCTCTGAGACAGGGGTCTACGAGCAGTACTTC
>-|many|TRBV28|TRBJ2-2
CASTEGGAEELFF
TGTGCCAGCACCGAGGGGGGGGCGGAGGAGCTGTTTTTT
>-|many|TRBV2|TRBJ2-7
CASMAYEQYF
TGTGCCAGCATGGCCTACGAGCAGTACTTC
>TRBD1|many|TRBV20-1|TRBJ1-1
CSARFDRGQTEAFF
TGCAGTGCTAGGTTCGACAGGGGGCAAACTGAAGCTTTCTTT
>TRBD2|few|TRBV2|TRBJ2-7
CASSVGRPNNYEQYF
TGTGCCAGCAGTGTCGGGAGGCCCAATAATTACGAGCAGTACTTC
>TRBD2|many|TRBV27|TRBJ2-1
CASSAGLAGVSYNEQFF
TGTGCCAGCAGTGCGGGACTAGCGGGAGTATCCTACAATGAGCAGTTCTTC
>-|many|TRBV4-3|TRBJ2-6
CASSRYRSGANVLTF
TGCGCCAGCAGCCGCTACCGCTCTGGGGCCAACGTCCTGACTTTC
>TRBD2|-|TRBV6-1|TRBJ2-7
CASRGLAGAGPYEQYF
TGTGCCAGCAGAGGACTAGCGGGGGCAGGTCCCTACGAGCAGTACTTC
>-|few|TRBV29-1|TRBJ2-7
CSASGTAAYEQYF
TGCAGCGCCTCCGGGACGGCGGCTTACGAGCAGTACTTC
>-|few|TRBV12-3/TRBV12-4|TRBJ2-5
CASSPTVSLFPETQYF
TGTGCCAGCAGCCCGACTGTAAGTCTCTTTCCAGAGACCCAGTACTTC
>-|many|TRBV14|TRBJ2-7
CASSPAGIPYEQYF
TGTGCCAGCAGCCCGGCAGGGATCCCCTACGAGCAGTACTTC
>-|many|TRBV30|TRBJ1-2
CAWRGRGRYGYTF
TGTGCCTGGAGGGGCAGGGGAAGATATGGCTACACCTTC